The sequence of this T cell receptor (beta chain) was determined in a study of OX40 agonist ivuxolimab in advanced cancers. Study background: Patients were treated with ivuxolimab, an agonistic anti-OX40 (CD134) antibody. Three patients, one with hepatocellular carcinoma and two with cutaneous melanoma, responded partially.

Study-wide findings and caveats: In the expanded peripheral T cells, antigen specificity was never determined. With doses of 0.1 to 3.0 mg/kg, CD4+ and CD8+ blood T cells had undergone clonal expansion by week 6.

Germline loops: CDR1 SGHRS, CDR2 YFSETQ. This CDR3 contains 15 residues. V lost 0 bases, J lost 0 bases, and 9 bases lay in between. Here immunoSEQ multiplex PCR was the method, and the copy in TCRdb shows in-frame clones only, minus some. The data show tens of thousands of clones, over 80% seen once. This clone was observed a handful of times. The target antigen is unknown. The sequencing used CD4+ or CD8+ T cells sorted from blood, collected in a trial of the OX40 agonist ivuxolimab. The sequence was collected from an adult with an advanced solid tumor such as melanoma, head and neck, liver or kidney cancer. The V and J genes are TRBV5-1 and TRBJ1-1, with D uncertain. DNA of the CDR3: TGCGCCAGCAGCTTGGACGGGAAAATGAACACTGAAGCTTTCTTT. Translated: CASSLDGKMNTEAFF.